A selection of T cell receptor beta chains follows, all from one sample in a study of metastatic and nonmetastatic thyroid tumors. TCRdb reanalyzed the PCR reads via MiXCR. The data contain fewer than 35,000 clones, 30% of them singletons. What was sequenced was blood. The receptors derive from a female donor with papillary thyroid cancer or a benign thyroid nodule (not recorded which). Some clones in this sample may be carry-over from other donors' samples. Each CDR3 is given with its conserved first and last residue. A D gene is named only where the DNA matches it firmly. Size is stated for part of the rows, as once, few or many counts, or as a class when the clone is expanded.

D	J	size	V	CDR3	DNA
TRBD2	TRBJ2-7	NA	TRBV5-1	CASSRAGGPTYKQYF	TGCGCCAGCAGCCGAGCGGGAGGGCCCACCTACAAGCAGTACTTC
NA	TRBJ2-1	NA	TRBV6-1	CASSLQTSSGWEFF	TGTGCCAGCAGTCTACAGACTAGTTCGGGATGGGAGTTCTTC
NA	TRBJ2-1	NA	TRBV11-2	CASSLGGDEQFF	TGTGCCAGCAGCTTAGGAGGCGACGAGCAGTTCTTC
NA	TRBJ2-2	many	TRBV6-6	CASSYTPSGGELFF	TGTGCCAGCAGTTACACCCCCTCCGGCGGGGAGCTGTTTTTT
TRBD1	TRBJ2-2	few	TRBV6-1	CASSRTGETGELFF	TGTGCCAGCAGTCGGACAGGGGAAACCGGGGAGCTGTTTTTT
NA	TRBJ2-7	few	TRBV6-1	CASSENSSYEQYF	TGTGCCAGCAGTGAAAATTCCTCCTACGAGCAGTACTTC
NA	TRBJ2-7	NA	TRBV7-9	CASSLVGPSYEQYF	TGTGCCAGCAGCTTAGTCGGGCCCAGCTACGAGCAGTACTTC
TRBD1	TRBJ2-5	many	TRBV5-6	CASSFDRGLGETQYF	TGTGCCAGCAGCTTCGACAGGGGGCTAGGAGAGACCCAGTACTTC
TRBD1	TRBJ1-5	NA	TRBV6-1	CASSQNGQGATNQPQHF	TGTGCCAGCAGCCAAAACGGACAGGGGGCCACCAATCAGCCCCAGCATTTT
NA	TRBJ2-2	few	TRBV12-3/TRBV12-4	CASRPKGGSGELFF	TGTGCCAGCAGACCTAAGGGCGGATCCGGGGAGCTGTTTTTT
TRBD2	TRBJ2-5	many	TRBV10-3	CAISEGTSEGETQYF	TGTGCCATCAGTGAGGGGACTAGCGAAGGCGAGACCCAGTACTTC
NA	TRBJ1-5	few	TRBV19	CASSMRNPYNQPQHF	TGTGCCAGTAGTATGCGAAACCCATACAATCAGCCCCAGCATTTT
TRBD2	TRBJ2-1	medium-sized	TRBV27	CASSFKAGGYNEQFF	TGTGCCAGCAGTTTTAAGGCCGGGGGGTACAATGAGCAGTTCTTC
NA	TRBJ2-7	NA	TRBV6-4	CASSDPSELAGGGYEHYF	TGTGCCAGCAGTGACCCCAGTGAACTAGCAGGAGGTGGGTACGAGCATTACTTC
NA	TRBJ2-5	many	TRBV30	CAWSVIRGVSREETQYF	TGTGCCTGGAGTGTAATCCGCGGTGTTAGCCGCGAGGAGACCCAGTACTTC